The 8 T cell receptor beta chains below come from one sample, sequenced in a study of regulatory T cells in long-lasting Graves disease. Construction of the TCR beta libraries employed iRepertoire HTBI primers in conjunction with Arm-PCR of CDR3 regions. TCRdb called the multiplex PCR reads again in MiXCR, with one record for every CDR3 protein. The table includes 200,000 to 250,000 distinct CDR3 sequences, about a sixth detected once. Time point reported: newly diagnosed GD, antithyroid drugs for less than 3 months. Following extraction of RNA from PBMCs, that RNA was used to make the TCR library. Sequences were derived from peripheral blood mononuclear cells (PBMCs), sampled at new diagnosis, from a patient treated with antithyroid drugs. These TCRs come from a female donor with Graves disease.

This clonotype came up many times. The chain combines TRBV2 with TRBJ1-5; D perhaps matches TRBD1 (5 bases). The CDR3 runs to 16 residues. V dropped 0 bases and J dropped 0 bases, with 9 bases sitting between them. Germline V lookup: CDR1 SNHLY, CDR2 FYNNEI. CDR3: CASSEAGGDSNQPQHF. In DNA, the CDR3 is TGTGCCAGCAGTGAAGCGGGGGGTGATAGCAATCAGCCCCAGCATTTT.

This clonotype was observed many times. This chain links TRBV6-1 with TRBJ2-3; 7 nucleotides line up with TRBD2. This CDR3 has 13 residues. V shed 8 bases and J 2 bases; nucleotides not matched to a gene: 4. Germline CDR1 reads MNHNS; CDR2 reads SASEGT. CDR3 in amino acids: CASRRELTDTQYF. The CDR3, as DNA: TGTGCCAGCCGGCGGGAGCTCACAGATACGCAGTATTTT.

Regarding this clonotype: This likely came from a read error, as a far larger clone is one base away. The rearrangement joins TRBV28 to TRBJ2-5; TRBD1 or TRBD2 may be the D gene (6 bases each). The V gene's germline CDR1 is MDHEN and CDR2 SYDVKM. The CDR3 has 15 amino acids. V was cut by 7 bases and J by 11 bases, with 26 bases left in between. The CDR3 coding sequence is TGTGCCAGCACCGTAGGGGGGTTAACCTACAATGAGCAGTACTTC. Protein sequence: CASTVGGLTYNEQYF.

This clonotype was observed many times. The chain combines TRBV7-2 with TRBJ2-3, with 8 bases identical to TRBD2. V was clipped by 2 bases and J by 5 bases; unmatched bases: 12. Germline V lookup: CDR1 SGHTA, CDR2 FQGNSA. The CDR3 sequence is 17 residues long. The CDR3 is CASSLNFGGRTGDTQYF. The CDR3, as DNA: TGTGCCAGCAGCTTAAATTTTGGCGGGAGGACGGGAGATACGCAGTATTTT.

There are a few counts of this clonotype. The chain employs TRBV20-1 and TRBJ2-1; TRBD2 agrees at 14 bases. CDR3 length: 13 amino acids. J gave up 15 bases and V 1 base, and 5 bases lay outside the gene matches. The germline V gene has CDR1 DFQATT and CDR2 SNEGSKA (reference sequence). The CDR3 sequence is CSARVGLAGEVFF. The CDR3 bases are TGCAGTGCTAGAGTGGGACTAGCGGGAGAGGTGTTCTTC.

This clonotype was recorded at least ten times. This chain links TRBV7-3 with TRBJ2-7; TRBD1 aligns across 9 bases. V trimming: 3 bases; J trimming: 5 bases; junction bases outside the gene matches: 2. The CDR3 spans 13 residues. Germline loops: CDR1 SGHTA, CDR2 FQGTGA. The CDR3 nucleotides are TGTGCCAGCAGCTTCGGACAGGGGAACGAGCAGTACTTC. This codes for CASSFGQGNEQYF.

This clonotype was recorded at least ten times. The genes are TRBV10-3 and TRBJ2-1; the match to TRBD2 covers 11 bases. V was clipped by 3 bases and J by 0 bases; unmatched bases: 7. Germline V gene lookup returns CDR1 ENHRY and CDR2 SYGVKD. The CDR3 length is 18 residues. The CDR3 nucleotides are TGTGCCATCAGTGAAGTAGCGGGAGGGAACCCCTCCTACAATGAGCAGTTCTTC. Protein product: CAISEVAGGNPSYNEQFF.

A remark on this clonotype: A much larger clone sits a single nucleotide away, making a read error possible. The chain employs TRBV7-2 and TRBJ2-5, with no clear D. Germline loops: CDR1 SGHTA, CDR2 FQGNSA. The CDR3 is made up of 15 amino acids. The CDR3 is CASILFKGPQETQYF. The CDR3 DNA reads TGTGCCAGCATCTTATTCAAGGGTCCCCAAGAGACCCAGTACTTC.